Listed here is a single T cell receptor (beta chain). This specimen comes from a study of shared clonotypes between healthy human individuals. This CDR3 is built from 16 residues. Losses at the gene ends were 3 bases for V and 1 base for J; bases not matched to a gene: 2. Germline CDR1 MGHRA, CDR2 YSYEKL. Clones were read by immunoSEQ multiplex PCR, and TCRdb kept only the in-frame ones, dropping some. The sample yields some 600,000 clones, 96% seen once. Positive CCR7 selection of CD45RO-negative cells yielded the naive CD8 cells, and terminally differentiated effector memory CD45RA+ cells were excluded.

The receptor was isolated from a woman in her twenties or thirties in good health. Sequencing used naive CD8+ T cells sorted from blood. This chain joins TRBV4-1 and TRBJ2-4; 11 bases agree with TRBD2. This CDR3 is CASSHSGRAAKNIQYF. As DNA, the CDR3 is TGCGCCAGCAGCCATAGCGGGAGGGCGGCCAAAAACATTCAGTACTTC.